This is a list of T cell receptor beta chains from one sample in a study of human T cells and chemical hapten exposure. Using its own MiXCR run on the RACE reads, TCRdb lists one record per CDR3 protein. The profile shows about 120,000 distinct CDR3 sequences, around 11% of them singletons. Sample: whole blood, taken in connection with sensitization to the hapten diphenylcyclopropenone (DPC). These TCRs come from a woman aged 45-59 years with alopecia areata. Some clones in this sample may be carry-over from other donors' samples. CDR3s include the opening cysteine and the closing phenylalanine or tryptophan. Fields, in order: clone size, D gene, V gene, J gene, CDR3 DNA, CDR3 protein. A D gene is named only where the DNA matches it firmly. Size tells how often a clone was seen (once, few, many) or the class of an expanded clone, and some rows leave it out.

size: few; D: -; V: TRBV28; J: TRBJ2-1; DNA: TGTGCCAGCAGTTTATTGCAATGGACCGAATCCAATGAGCAGTTCTTC; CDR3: CASSLLQWTESNEQFF
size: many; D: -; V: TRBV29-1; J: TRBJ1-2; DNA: TGCAGCGTTGAACGGGGAAATGGCTACACCTTC; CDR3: CSVERGNGYTF
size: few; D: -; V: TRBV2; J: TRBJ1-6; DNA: TGTGCCAGCACCAAGGACAGTAATTCACCCCTCCACTTT; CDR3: CASTKDSNSPLHF
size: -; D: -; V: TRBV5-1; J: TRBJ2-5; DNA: TGCGCCAGCAGCTTTGGGGGAGCCCAAGAGACCCAGTACTTC; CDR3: CASSFGGAQETQYF
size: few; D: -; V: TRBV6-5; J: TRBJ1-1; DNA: TGTGCCAGCAGGTCAGTCGGCACTGAAGCTTTCTTT; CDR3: CASRSVGTEAFF
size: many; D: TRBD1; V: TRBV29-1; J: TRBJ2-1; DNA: TGCAGCGTTGAAGAATTGGACAGGGGTAGAGATCAGTTCTTC; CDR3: CSVEELDRGRDQFF
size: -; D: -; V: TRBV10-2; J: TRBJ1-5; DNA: TGCGCCAGCAGTGCGGGGGCGCAGCCCCAGCATTTT; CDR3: CASSAGAQPQHF
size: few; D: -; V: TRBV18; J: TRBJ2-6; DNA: TGTGCCAGCTCACCAGGGGAACCCTCTGGGGCCAACGTCCTGACTTTC; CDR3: CASSPGEPSGANVLTF
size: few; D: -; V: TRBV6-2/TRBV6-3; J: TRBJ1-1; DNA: TGTGCCAGCAGTTACTCGACCCCCCGACCACCACTGATGAACACTGAAGCTTTCTTT; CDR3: CASSYSTPRPPLMNTEAFF
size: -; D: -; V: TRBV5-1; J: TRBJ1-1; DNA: TGCGCCAGCAGCCTACGCTCCGGGACGGCCCTTTCGAACACTGAAGCTTTCTTT; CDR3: CASSLRSGTALSNTEAFF
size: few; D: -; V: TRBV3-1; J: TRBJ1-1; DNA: TGTGCCAGCCAAGGTCGGACTGAAGCTTTCTTT; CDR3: CASQGRTEAFF
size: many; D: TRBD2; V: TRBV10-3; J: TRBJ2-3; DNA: TGTGCCATCAAAGACGCTAGCGGGAGAGGTGATACGCAGTATTTT; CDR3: CAIKDASGRGDTQYF
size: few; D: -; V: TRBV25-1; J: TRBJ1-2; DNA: TGTGCCAGCAGTGAATATGGCAGGGCGTCCAATGGCTACACCTTC; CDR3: CASSEYGRASNGYTF
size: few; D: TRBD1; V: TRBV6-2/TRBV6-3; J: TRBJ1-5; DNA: TGTGCCAGCAGTTATCAGGGGGGTCAGCCCCAGCATTTT; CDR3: CASSYQGGQPQHF
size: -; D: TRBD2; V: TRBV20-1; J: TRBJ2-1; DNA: TGCAGTGCTCCAAGCGGGGTGGCCTACAATGAGCAGTTCTTC; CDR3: CSAPSGVAYNEQFF
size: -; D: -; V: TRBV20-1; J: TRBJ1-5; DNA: TGCAGTGCTGGAGACTTGGGGGGTGGGAATCAGCCCCAGCATTTT; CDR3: CSAGDLGGGNQPQHF
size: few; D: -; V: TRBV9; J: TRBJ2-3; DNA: TGTGCCAGCAGCGTAGATAGCTCGGCAGATACGCAGTATTTT; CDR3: CASSVDSSADTQYF
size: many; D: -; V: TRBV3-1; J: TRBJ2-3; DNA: TGTGCCAGCAGCCCAGACACAAGCACAGATACGCAGTATTTT; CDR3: CASSPDTSTDTQYF
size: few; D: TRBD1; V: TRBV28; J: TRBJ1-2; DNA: TGTGCCAGCAGTTTAGAGGGGGCTCATTATGGCTACACCTTC; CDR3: CASSLEGAHYGYTF
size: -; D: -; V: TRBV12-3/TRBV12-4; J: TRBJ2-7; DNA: TGTGCCAGCAGTTTCACGAAGTACGAGCAGTACTTC; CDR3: CASSFTKYEQYF
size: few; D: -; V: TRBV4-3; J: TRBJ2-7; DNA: TGCGCCAGCAGCCAAACTACCGACGGGAACCCCTACGAGCAGTACTTC; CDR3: CASSQTTDGNPYEQYF
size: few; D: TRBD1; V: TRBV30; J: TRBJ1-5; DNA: TGTGCCTGGGGGACAGGGATAAGTCAGCCCCAGCATTTT; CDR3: CAWGTGISQPQHF
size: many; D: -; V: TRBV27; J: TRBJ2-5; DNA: TGTGCCAGCAGTTTACTAGACAGACCTGAGACCCAGTACTTC; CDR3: CASSLLDRPETQYF
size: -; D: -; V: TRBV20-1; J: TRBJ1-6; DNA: TGCAGTGCTCGCTTTGGGGGGGATTTTAATTCACCCCTCCACTTT; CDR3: CSARFGGDFNSPLHF
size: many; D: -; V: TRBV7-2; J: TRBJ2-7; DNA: TGTGCCAGCAGCGTAACCGGGACGGACAGCTCCTACGAGCAGTACTTC; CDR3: CASSVTGTDSSYEQYF
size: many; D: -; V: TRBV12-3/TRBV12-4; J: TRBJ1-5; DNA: TGTGCCAGCAGTTTAGCGGGCGGTAGCAATCAGCCCCAGCATTTT; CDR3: CASSLAGGSNQPQHF
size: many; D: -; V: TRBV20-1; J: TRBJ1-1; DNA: TGCAGTGCTAGAGACAGGGGGAACACTGAAGCTTTCTTT; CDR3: CSARDRGNTEAFF
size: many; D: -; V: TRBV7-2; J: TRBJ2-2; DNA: TGTGCCAGCAGCTCGGGGGGCGGAACCGGGGAGCTGTTTTTT; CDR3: CASSSGGGTGELFF
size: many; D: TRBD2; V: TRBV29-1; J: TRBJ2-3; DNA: TGCAGCGTTGAAAGTACTAGCGCAGATACGCAGTATTTT; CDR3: CSVESTSADTQYF
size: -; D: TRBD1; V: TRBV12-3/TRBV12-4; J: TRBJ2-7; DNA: TGTGCCAGCAGTCTGACAGGGAGTTCTTCCTACGAGCAGTACTTC; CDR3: CASSLTGSSSYEQYF
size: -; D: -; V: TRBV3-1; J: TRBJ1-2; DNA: TGTGCCAGCAGCCAAGATGCGAGCTATGGCTACACCTTC; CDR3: CASSQDASYGYTF
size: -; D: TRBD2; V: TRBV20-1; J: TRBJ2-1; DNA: TGCAGTGCTCCTACTTACAGCGGGAGCTCCTACAATGAGCAGTTCTTC; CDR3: CSAPTYSGSSYNEQFF
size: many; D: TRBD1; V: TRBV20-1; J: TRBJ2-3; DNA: TGCAGTGCTCCCCGACAGGGGGCAACAGATACGCAGTATTTT; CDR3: CSAPRQGATDTQYF
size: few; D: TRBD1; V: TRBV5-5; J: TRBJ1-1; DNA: TGTGCCAGCAGCTCCGGGACAGGCTACACTGAAGCTTTCTTT; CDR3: CASSSGTGYTEAFF
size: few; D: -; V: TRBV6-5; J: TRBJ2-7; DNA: TGTGCCAGCAGTTACGTGACCGGAGAGCAGTACTTC; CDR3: CASSYVTGEQYF
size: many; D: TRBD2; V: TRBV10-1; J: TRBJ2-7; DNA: TGCGCCAGCAGTGAGGGACTAGCCCACGAGCAGTACTTC; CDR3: CASSEGLAHEQYF
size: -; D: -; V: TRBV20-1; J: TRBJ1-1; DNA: TGCAGTGCTAAGGAGGGGTGGACTGAAGCTTTCTTT; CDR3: CSAKEGWTEAFF
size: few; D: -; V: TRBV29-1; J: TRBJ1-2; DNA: TGCAGCGTTGTGAGGGACGTCTATGGCTACACCTTC; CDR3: CSVVRDVYGYTF
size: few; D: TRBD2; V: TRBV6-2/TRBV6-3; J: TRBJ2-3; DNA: TGTGCCAGCCAAGGGACTAGCGGCACAGATACGCAGTATTTT; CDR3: CASQGTSGTDTQYF
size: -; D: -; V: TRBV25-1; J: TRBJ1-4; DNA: TGTGCCAGCAGTTCGAGTCGGTCAACTAATGAAAAACTGTTTTTT; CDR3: CASSSSRSTNEKLFF
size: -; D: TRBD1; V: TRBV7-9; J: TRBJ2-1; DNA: TGTGCCAGCAGCAGGAGCGGACAGGGTGGCTACAATGAGCAGTTCTTC; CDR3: CASSRSGQGGYNEQFF
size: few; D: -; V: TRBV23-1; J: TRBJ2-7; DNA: TGCGCCAGCAGAGAAGGGGGCGGGGTGTACGAGCAGTACTTC; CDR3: CASREGGGVYEQYF
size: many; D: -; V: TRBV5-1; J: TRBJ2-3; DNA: TGCGCCAGCAGCTTGGACGGGGTTCCCACAGATACGCAGTATTTT; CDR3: CASSLDGVPTDTQYF
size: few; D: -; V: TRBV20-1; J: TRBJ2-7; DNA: TGCAGTGCTAGAGATCTTCGGGGCGGAGGTGGGGTCTACGAGCAGTACTTC; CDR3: CSARDLRGGGGVYEQYF
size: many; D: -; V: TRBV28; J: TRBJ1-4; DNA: TGTGCCAGCACCTACGGTGCAACTAATGAAAAACTGTTTTTT; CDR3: CASTYGATNEKLFF
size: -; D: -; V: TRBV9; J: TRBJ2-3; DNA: TGTGCCAGCAGCGTAGAGGGGGGACACAGCACAGATACGCAGTATTTT; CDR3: CASSVEGGHSTDTQYF
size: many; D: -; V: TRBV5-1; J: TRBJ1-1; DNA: TGCGCCAGCAGCTTGGCCGATATGAACACTGAAGCTTTCTTT; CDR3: CASSLADMNTEAFF
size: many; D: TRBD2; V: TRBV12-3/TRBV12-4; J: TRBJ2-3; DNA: TGTGCCAGCAGTTCGGCGGGGGGGGTAAAAACAGATACGCAGTATTTT; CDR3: CASSSAGGVKTDTQYF
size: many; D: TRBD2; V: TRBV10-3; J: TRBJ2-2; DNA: TGTGCCATCAGGGGACTAGCGGGAGCGAACACCGGGGAGCTGTTTTTT; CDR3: CAIRGLAGANTGELFF
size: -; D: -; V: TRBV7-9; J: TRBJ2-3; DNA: TGTGCCAGCAGCTTCATGGTGACAGATACGCAGTATTTT; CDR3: CASSFMVTDTQYF
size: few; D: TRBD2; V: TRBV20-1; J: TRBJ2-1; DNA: TGCAGTGCTAGGGGGGTTTCAGCGGGAGTTCTTGATGAGCAGTTCTTC; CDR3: CSARGVSAGVLDEQFF
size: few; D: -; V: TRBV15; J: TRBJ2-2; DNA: TGTGCCACCAGCGGACAAGGGGCAAGCGGGGAGCTGTTTTTT; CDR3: CATSGQGASGELFF
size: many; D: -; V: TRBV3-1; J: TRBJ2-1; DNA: TGTGCCAGCAGCCGGGCCAACAATGAGCAGTTCTTC; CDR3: CASSRANNEQFF
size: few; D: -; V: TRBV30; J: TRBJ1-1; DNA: TGTGCCTGGAATGGGGGAGTTCACACTGAAGCTTTCTTT; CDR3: CAWNGGVHTEAFF
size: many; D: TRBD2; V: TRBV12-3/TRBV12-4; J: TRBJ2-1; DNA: TGTGCCAGCAGACCGGGACTAGCGGGAGTGGGTCAGGATGAGCAGTTCTTC; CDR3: CASRPGLAGVGQDEQFF